Shown below are 21 T cell receptor beta chains from a single sample sequenced in a study of blood T cell repertoires in COVID-19. The assay was immunoSEQ multiplex PCR, and TCRdb's table has in-frame clones only and misses some. The table lists fewer than 250,000 clones, 92% of them singletons, with 1.2% in the top ten. Sequencing was performed on peripheral blood. The receptors derive from a man under 40 with acute or convalescent COVID-19.

The chain joins TRBV27 to TRBJ1-2; 12 bases align to TRBD1. V lost 3 bases to trimming and J lost 8 bases; unmatched junction nucleotides: 13. Germline-derived CDR1 and CDR2 are MNHEY and SMNVEV (reference sequence). The CDR3 runs 17 residues. Here the CDR3 reads CASSFAQEGQGARGYTF. In nucleotides, the CDR3 is TGTGCCAGCAGTTTTGCGCAGGAGGGACAGGGGGCGCGGGGCTACACCTTC.

The chain joins TRBV1 to TRBJ2-3; the table's TRBD2 call for D was not verified on the DNA. TRBV1 is tagged as a pseudogene. The CDR3 consists of 15 residues. CDR3 residues: CTSSQDGLGGGEPYF. In DNA, the CDR3 is TGCACCAGCAGCCAAGACGGACTCGGCGGAGGGGAGCCGTATTTT.

J is TRBJ2-3 and V is TRBV19; D is unclear. There are 16 residues in the CDR3. CDR1 is LNHDA, CDR2 SQIVND, per germline (reference sequence). V was shortened by 3 bases and J by 0 bases, with 13 bases between the two germline ends. This chain's CDR3 is CASSIVAGTSTDTQYF. CDR3 sequence (DNA): TGTGCCAGTAGTATTGTGGCAGGCACTAGCACAGATACGCAGTATTTT.

The chain recombines TRBV12-3 or TRBV12-4 with TRBJ2-7, with 9 bases identical to TRBD1. With 6 bases clipped from V and 10 bases from J, the junction kept 7 bases outside the gene matches. The CDR3 covers 12 residues. The CDR3 loop is CASRSGTGLQYF. The CDR3 bases are TGTGCCAGCAGATCCGGGACAGGGCTTCAGTACTTC.

The chain carries TRBV7-9 and TRBJ1-4; unclear D gene. The CDR3 is made up of 15 amino acids. Germline CDR1 and CDR2: SEHNR and FQNEAQ (reference sequence). V was shortened by 2 bases and J by 7 bases, with 14 bases between the two germline ends. In DNA form, the CDR3 reads TGTGCCAGCAGCTTATATTCCTCAAGAGTTGAAAAACTGTTTTTT. Translating it yields CASSLYSSRVEKLFF. The full variable domain, with the rest looked up from reference TRBV7-9 and TRBJ1-4, is DTGVSQNPRHKITKRGQNVTFRCDPISEHNRLYWYRQTLGQGPEFLTYFQNEAQLEKSRLLSDRFSAERPKGSFSTLEIQRTEQGDSAMYLCASSLYSSRVEKLFFGSGTQLSVL.

The chain's CDR3 is CASRRGTGNNQPQHF. The DNA of the CDR3 is TGTGCCAGCAGGAGAGGGACAGGGAACAATCAGCCCCAGCATTTT. The chain uses TRBV28 and TRBJ1-5, with 9 bases matching TRBD1. Germline values: CDR1 MDHEN, CDR2 SYDVKM. The CDR3 sequence is 15 residues long. Germline trimming cut 6 bases from V and 3 bases from J; bases unmatched to any gene: 6.

V and J are TRBV27 and TRBJ2-7; 12 bases agree with TRBD2. The CDR3 length is 13 residues. Germline V CDR1 and CDR2: MNHEY, SMNVEV (reference sequence). With 5 bases clipped from V and 8 bases from J, the junction kept 4 bases outside the gene matches. DNA of the CDR3: TGTGCCAGCAGTGGACTAGCGGGGCCCAAGCAGTACTTC. This gives the protein CASSGLAGPKQYF.

The rearrangement links TRBV7-3 to TRBJ2-1; the D gene is possibly TRBD1 (7 bases). CDR1 is SGHTA, CDR2 FQGTGA, per germline. CDR3 length: 15 amino acids. Trimming removed 5 bases at V and 9 bases at J, with 20 bases between. As DNA, the CDR3 is TGTGCCAGCAGCGCCCAGGGGGGCCTTTCGGTTGAGCAGTTCTTC. Protein: CASSAQGGLSVEQFF.

The V gene is TRBV5-6, the J gene TRBJ1-1; 8 bases match TRBD1. Trimming took 4 bases from V and 3 from J; bases not matched to a gene: 8. The CDR3 contains 15 residues. Germline lookup yields CDR1 SGHDT and CDR2 YYEEEE. The CDR3 region has the DNA TGTGCCAGCAGCATAATCAGGGGGCCGGACACTGAAGCTTTCTTT. Translation gives CASSIIRGPDTEAFF.

This chain connects TRBV2 to TRBJ2-2; 11 bases align to TRBD2. CDR3 length equals 15 residues. Trimming removed 7 bases from V and 4 bases from J; junction bases left unmatched: 5. Germline lookup yields CDR1 SNHLY and CDR2 FYNNEI. The CDR3 here is CASKVLAGVTGELFF. The CDR3 DNA follows: TGTGCCAGCAAGGTACTAGCGGGAGTCACCGGGGAGCTGTTTTTT.

The chain is built from TRBV29-1 and TRBJ2-2; 8 nucleotides match TRBD1. The CDR3 contains 13 residues. With V trimmed by 5 bases and J by 6 bases, 5 bases remained unmatched. Germline CDR1 reads SQVTM; CDR2 reads ANQGSEA. The CDR3 nucleotides are TGCAGCGTTCCAGGGGGCTTGTCCGGGGAGCTGTTTTTT. This translates into CSVPGGLSGELFF.

The CDR3 nucleotides read TGTGCCAGCAGTGAAGCGATCGGGGGGACTGAAGCTTTCTTT. It translates to CASSEAIGGTEAFF. The genes are TRBV2 and TRBJ1-1, with TRBD1 as a possible D gene (5 bases). This CDR3 region has 14 residues. V shed 0 bases and J shed 5 bases, with 10 bases lying between them. Germline lookup yields CDR1 SNHLY and CDR2 FYNNEI.

The chain combines TRBV18 with TRBJ2-1, with 10 nucleotides matching TRBD1. This CDR3 is built from 15 residues. CDR1 is KGHSH and CDR2 is LQKENI in the germline V gene. V was pared by 4 bases and J by 6 bases, with 6 bases of the junction left unmatched. The CDR3 loop reads CASSQGTGDPNEQFF. CDR3 bases: TGTGCCAGCTCACAAGGGACAGGGGATCCCAATGAGCAGTTCTTC.

Remarks on this clone: The sample has other DNA sequences that encode this CDR3 too. The gene calls are TRBV7-3 and TRBJ2-1; 9 nucleotides align to TRBD2. From germline, CDR1 is SGHTA and CDR2 FQGTGA. The CDR3 runs to 15 residues. V was pared by 5 bases and J by 0 bases, with 2 bases of the junction left unmatched. The CDR3: CASSRSGSSYNEQFF. CDR3 nucleotides: TGTGCCAGCAGCCGTAGCGGGAGCTCCTACAATGAGCAGTTCTTC.

The chain is built from TRBV30 and TRBJ1-6; a possible D gene is TRBD1 (5 bases). This CDR3 region has 14 residues. The germline gives CDR1 GTSNPN, CDR2 SVGIG (reference sequence). The V end lost 2 bases, the J end lost 9 bases, and 14 bases lay between the germline ends. As DNA, the CDR3 is TGTGCCTGGAGTAGGCAGGGCGGGATTTCACCCCTCCACTTT. This sequence encodes CAWSRQGGISPLHF.

The rearrangement joins TRBV5-4 to TRBJ2-7; TRBD1 matches at 7 bases. This CDR3 spans 14 amino acids. V lost 3 bases to trimming and J lost 3 bases; unmatched junction nucleotides: 6. Germline V gene data show CDR1 as SGHNT and CDR2 as YYREEE (reference sequence). CDR3 in DNA: TGTGCCAGCAGCTCAAAGACAGGGTTCTACGAGCAGTACTTC. The encoded protein is CASSSKTGFYEQYF.

This clone was seen only once. The V gene is TRBV5-1, the J gene TRBJ2-5; the match to TRBD1 covers 10 bases. The ends lost 4 bases at V and 5 bases at J; junction bases unmatched: 11. The CDR3 has 16 amino acids. Germline V lookup: CDR1 SGHRS, CDR2 YFSETQ. This CDR3 is CASSLRPTGGWETQYF. As DNA, the CDR3 is TGCGCCAGCAGCCTCCGTCCGACAGGGGGCTGGGAGACCCAGTACTTC.

V and J are TRBV28 and TRBJ1-2, with D possibly being TRBD1 (5 bases). Germline V gene data show CDR1 as MDHEN and CDR2 as SYDVKM. Trimming removed 3 bases at V and 2 bases at J, with 7 bases between. The CDR3 has 13 residues. The CDR3 region is CASSFPGNYGYTF. DNA of the CDR3: TGTGCCAGCAGTTTTCCAGGGAACTATGGCTACACCTTC.

The DNA of the CDR3 is TGTGCCAGCTCACCGGGACTAGCGGGAGACAATGAGCAGTTCTTC. It encodes CASSPGLAGDNEQFF. The V and J genes are TRBV18 and TRBJ2-1; 14 bases align to TRBD2. Trimming cost V 3 bases and J 5 bases; bases outside gene matches: 0. CDR3 length equals 15 residues. Germline V gene data show CDR1 as KGHSH and CDR2 as LQKENI.

The rearrangement uses TRBV2 and TRBJ1-1; D ambiguous. V dropped 9 bases and J dropped 5 bases, with 22 bases sitting between them. From germline, CDR1 is SNHLY and CDR2 FYNNEI. The CDR3 totals 15 residues. The CDR3 DNA sequence: TGTGCCAGTGTCTTGGAAAGGGTCCGAGGGACTGAAGCTTTCTTT. This encodes CASVLERVRGTEAFF.

V gene TRBV29-1 combines with J gene TRBJ1-5, with D perhaps TRBD1 (6 bases). CDR1 is SQVTM, CDR2 ANQGSEA, per germline. The CDR3 runs to 14 residues. V was cut by 6 bases and J by 4 bases, with 16 bases left in between. CDR3 in amino acids: CSVIEQGSNQPQHF. Here the CDR3 DNA reads TGCAGCGTAATCGAACAGGGAAGTAATCAGCCCCAGCATTTT.